This T cell receptor beta chain was identified during a study of T cell responses to AZD1222 COVID-19 vaccine. This table comes from immunoSEQ multiplex PCR, and its TCRdb copy is limited to in-frame clones, with some not included. The sample records about 180,000 clones, 90% to 95% being singletons. The J segment lost 6 bases and the V segment lost 7 bases, leaving 11 bases of the junction unmatched. Per germline, CDR1 SGHVS and CDR2 FQNEAQ. CDR3 size: 16 residues. This clonotype was sampled from an adult who received the MenACWY meningococcal vaccine as a control. Specimen: peripheral blood, collected 28 days after the second dose of the MenACWY control vaccine. V gene TRBV7-8 combines with J gene TRBJ2-3, with 12 bases that match TRBD2. The CDR3 sequence: CASIPTGLAGGDTQYF. CDR3 DNA sequence: TGTGCCAGCATCCCCACGGGGCTAGCGGGGGGGGATACGCAGTATTTT.